The source of this T cell receptor (beta chain) is a study of shared clonotypes between healthy human individuals. Across the whole study: Donors had three CD4 naive, three CD4 memory, two CD8 naive and one CD8 memory plate apiece. Whole-study results and caveats: Memory subsets generally showed lower estimated richness than naive subsets.

The method was immunoSEQ multiplex PCR; TCRdb's version includes in-frame clones alone and lacks a portion of them. Of roughly 1,000,000 clones in the sample, approximately 78% were seen once. As for this clone: Its target is unknown.

V was trimmed by 5 bases and J by 8 bases, leaving 15 bases between them. In germline, CDR1 is MNHEY, CDR2 SVGAGI. The CDR3 has 13 residues. The chain joins TRBV6-5 to TRBJ1-2, with a possible D match to TRBD1 (6 bases). This receptor was obtained from a man aged 18-30 years in good health. Some clones in this sample may be carry-over from other donors' samples. The sequencing input was memory CD4+ T cells from PBMCs. Subset meaning: CD45RA-negative fraction. CDR3 loop: CASSPDRSGGYTF. The CDR3 DNA sequence: TGTGCCAGCAGTCCCGACAGGTCCGGGGGCTACACCTTC.